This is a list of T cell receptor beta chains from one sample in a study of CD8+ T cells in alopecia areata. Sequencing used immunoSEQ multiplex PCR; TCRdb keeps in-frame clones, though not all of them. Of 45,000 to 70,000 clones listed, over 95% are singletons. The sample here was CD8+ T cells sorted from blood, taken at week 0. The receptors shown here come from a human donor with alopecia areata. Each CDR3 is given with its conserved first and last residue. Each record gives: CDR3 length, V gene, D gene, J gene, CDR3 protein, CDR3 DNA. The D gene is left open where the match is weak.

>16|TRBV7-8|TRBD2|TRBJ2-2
CASSLEAGGDTGELFF
TGTGCCAGCAGCTTAGAGGCCGGGGGGGACACCGGGGAGCTGTTTTTT
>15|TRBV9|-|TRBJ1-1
CASSVSGGQNTEAFF
TGTGCCAGCAGCGTAAGCGGGGGACAGAACACTGAAGCTTTCTTT
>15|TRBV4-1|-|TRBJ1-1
CASSQEWASNTEAFF
TGCGCCAGCAGCCAAGAATGGGCGAGTAACACTGAAGCTTTCTTT
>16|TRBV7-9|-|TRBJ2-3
CASSFMVEASTDTQYF
TGTGCCAGCAGCTTCATGGTTGAAGCTAGCACAGATACGCAGTATTTT
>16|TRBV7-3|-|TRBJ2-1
CASSPGTSAFGNEQFF
TGTGCCAGCAGCCCGGGGACGTCGGCCTTTGGCAATGAGCAGTTCTTC
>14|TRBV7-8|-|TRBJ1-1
CASSLISGPTEAFF
TGTGCCAGCAGCTTAATTTCGGGACCGACCGAAGCTTTCTTT
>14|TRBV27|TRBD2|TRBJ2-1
CAGKLAGLYNEQFF
TGTGCCGGCAAACTAGCGGGCCTCTACAATGAGCAGTTCTTC
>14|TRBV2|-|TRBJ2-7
CASSNRDETYEQYF
TGTGCCAGCAGTAACCGGGACGAGACCTACGAGCAGTACTTC
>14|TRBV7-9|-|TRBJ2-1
CASSSSPLVDEQFF
TGTGCCAGCAGCTCTAGTCCACTAGTAGATGAGCAGTTCTTC
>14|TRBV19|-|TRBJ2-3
CASSSGPGGDTQYF
TGTGCCAGTAGTTCAGGGCCCGGGGGAGATACGCAGTATTTT
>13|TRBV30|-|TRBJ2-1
CAWSPVGDEEQFF
TGTGCCTGGAGCCCCGTGGGGGACGAAGAGCAGTTCTTC
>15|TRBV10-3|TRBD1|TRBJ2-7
CAITERGQGADEQYF
TGTGCCATCACCGAGAGGGGGCAGGGGGCGGACGAGCAGTACTTC